The clone carrying this T cell receptor beta chain was seen at least ten times. Its antigen is currently unknown. Libraries were prepared by immunoSEQ multiplex PCR; TCRdb keeps only in-frame clonotypes and omits some of them. The table shows 200,000 to 300,000 clones, with roughly 87% occurring only once. The treatment: some 20 received Ad26.COV2.S at low or high dose, single or two shots; roughly 5 received placebo; per-sample allocation not given. All samples were drawn on day 63, counting from the first vaccine or placebo injection. This record belongs to a study of Ad26.COV2.S vaccination and SARS-CoV-2 variants. V was shortened by 0 bases and J by 6 bases, with 10 bases between the two germline ends. The germline gives CDR1 LGHNA, CDR2 YNFKEQ. The CDR3 has 14 amino acids. Whole-study results and caveats: From the TCR breadth and depth analyses, total T cell responses may have been underestimated.

The sequencing here drew on peripheral blood, taken in a trial of Ad26.COV2.S vaccine versus placebo. J is TRBJ2-3 and V is TRBV4-2, with D perhaps TRBD1 (6 bases). The TCR comes from a person aged 18 to 65 who received the Ad26.COV2.S COVID-19 vaccine or a placebo. The CDR3 loop is CASSQDRQVDTQYF. CDR3 DNA: TGTGCCAGCAGCCAAGATAGACAGGTCGATACGCAGTATTTT.